This T cell receptor beta chain derives from a study of blood T cell repertoires in COVID-19. Turning to the study itself: The United States, Italy and Spain provided the acute and convalescent COVID-19 samples. Nucleic acid was either cDNA or gDNA, and it came from T cells, B-cell-depleted T cells, or PBMCs.

Authors' analysis steps: Nucleated cell number was recorded as an estimate derived from reference gene primer amplification. TCRdb's table, derived via immunoSEQ multiplex PCR, lists solely in-frame clones and lacks some. The V and J calls and clone size come from that table; D and trimming were worked out from the DNA. Among 200,000 to 250,000 clones listed, 85% to 90% were seen once. The germline CDR1 and CDR2 sequences are KGHSH and LQKENI. The CDR3 extends over 12 amino acids. V lost 2 bases to trimming and J lost 7 bases, with 8 bases between them. The sequence was collected from a man at least 80 years old with acute or convalescent COVID-19. The chain couples TRBV18 to TRBJ1-1; a possible D gene is TRBD1 (5 bases). Sequencing was carried out using peripheral blood. The CDR3 here is CASSPVGGEAFF. The CDR3 DNA is TGTGCCAGCTCACCAGTCGGGGGTGAAGCTTTCTTT.